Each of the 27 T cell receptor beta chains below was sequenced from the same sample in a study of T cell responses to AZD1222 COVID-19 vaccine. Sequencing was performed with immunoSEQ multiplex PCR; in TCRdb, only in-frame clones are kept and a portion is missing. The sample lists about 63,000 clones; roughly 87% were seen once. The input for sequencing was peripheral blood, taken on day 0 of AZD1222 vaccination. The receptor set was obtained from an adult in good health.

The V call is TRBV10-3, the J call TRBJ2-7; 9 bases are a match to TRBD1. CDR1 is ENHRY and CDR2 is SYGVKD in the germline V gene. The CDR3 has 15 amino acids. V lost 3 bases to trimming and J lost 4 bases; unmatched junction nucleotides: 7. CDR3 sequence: CAISDPTGGLYEQYF. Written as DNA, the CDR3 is TGTGCCATCAGTGATCCGACAGGGGGACTATACGAGCAGTACTTC.

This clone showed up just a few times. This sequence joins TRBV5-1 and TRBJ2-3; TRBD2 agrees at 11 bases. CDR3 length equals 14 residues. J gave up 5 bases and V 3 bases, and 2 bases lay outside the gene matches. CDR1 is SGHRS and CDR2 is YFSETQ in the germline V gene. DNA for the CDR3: TGCGCCAGCAGCTGGGGACTAGCGGAAGATACGCAGTATTTT. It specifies CASSWGLAEDTQYF.

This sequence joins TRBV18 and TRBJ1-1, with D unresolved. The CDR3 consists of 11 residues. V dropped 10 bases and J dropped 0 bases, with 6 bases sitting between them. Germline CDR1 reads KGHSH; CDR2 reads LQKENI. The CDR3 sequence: CATTLNTEAFF. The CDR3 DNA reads TGTGCCACCACTTTGAACACTGAAGCTTTCTTT. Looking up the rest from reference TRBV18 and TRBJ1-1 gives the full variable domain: NAGVMQNPRHLVRRRGQEARLRCSPMKGHSHVYWYRQLPEEGLKFMVYLQKENIIDESGMPKERFSAEFPKEGPSILRIQQVVRGDSAAYFCATTLNTEAFFGQGTRLTVV.

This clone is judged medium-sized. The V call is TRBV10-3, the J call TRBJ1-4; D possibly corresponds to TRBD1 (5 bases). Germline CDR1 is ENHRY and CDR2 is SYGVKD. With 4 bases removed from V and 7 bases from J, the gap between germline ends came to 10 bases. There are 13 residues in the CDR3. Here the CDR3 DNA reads TGTGCCATCAGTGCCAGGGTAAGTGAAAAACTGTTTTTT. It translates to CAISARVSEKLFF.

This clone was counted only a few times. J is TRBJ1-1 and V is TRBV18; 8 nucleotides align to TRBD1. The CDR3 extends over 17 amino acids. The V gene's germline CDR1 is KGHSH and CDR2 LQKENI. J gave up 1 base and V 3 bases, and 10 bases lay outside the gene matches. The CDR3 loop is CASSPLYRGSRNTEAFF. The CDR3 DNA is TGTGCCAGCTCACCCCTTTACAGGGGGTCGAGGAACACTGAAGCTTTCTTT.

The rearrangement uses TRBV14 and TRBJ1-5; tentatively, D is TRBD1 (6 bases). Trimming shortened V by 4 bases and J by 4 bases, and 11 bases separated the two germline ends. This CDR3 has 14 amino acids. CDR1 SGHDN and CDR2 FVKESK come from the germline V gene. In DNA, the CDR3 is TGTGCCAGCAGCCCGACAGGTTTAAATCAGCCCCAGCATTTT. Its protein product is CASSPTGLNQPQHF.

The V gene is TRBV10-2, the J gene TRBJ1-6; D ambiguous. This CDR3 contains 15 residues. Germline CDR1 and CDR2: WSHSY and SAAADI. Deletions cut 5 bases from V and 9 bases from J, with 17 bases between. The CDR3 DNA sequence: TGCGCCAGCAGTCCTACCATTCCGGACGGTTCACCCCTCCACTTT. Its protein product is CASSPTIPDGSPLHF.

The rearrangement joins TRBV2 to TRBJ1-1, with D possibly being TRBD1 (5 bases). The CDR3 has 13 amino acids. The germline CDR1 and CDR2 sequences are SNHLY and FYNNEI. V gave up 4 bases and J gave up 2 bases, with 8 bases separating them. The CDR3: CASSVDTNTEAFF. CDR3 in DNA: TGTGCCAGCAGTGTGGACACAAACACTGAAGCTTTCTTT.

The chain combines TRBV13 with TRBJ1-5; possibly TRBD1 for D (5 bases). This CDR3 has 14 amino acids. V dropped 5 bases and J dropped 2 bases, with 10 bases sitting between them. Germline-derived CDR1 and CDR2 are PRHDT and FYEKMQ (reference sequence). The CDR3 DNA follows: TGTGCCAGCAGCGCTCCGGGGCGCAATCAGCCCCAGCATTTT. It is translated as CASSAPGRNQPQHF.

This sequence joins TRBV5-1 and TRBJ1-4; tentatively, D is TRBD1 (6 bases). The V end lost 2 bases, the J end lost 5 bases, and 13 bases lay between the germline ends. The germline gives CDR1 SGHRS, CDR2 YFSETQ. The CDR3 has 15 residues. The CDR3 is CASSFGGLENEKLFF. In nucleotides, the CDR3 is TGCGCCAGCAGCTTCGGGGGGCTAGAAAATGAAAAACTGTTTTTT.

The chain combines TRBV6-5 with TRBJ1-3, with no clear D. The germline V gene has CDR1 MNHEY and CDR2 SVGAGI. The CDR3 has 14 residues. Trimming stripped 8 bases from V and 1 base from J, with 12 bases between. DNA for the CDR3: TGTGCCAGCCTATTCCAAAGATCTGGAAACACCATATATTTT. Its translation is CASLFQRSGNTIYF.

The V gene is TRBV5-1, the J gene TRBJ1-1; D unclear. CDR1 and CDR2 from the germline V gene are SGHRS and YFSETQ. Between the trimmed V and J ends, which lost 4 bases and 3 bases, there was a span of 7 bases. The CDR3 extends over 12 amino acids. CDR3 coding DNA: TGCGCCAGCAGCCACACAGACACTGAAGCTTTCTTT. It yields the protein CASSHTDTEAFF. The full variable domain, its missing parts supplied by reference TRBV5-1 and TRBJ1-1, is KAGVTQTPRYLIKTRGQQVTLSCSPISGHRSVSWYQQTPGQGLQFLFEYFSETQRNKGNFPGRFSGRQFSNSRSEMNVSTLELGDSALYLCASSHTDTEAFFGQGTRLTVV.

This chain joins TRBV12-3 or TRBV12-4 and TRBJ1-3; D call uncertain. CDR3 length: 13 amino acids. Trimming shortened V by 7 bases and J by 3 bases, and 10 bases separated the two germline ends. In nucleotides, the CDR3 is TGTGCCAGCATGCGGGGAGGTGGAAACACCATATATTTT. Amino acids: CASMRGGGNTIYF.

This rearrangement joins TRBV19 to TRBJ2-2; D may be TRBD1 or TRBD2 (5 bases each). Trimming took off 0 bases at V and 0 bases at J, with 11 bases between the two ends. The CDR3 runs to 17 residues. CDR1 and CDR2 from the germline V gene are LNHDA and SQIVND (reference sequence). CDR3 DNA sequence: TGTGCCAGTAGTATAGATCAGGGAGCGGCGAACACCGGGGAGCTGTTTTTT. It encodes CASSIDQGAANTGELFF. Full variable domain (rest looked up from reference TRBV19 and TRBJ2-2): DGGITQSPKYLFRKEGQNVTLSCEQNLNHDAMYWYRQDPGQGLRLIYYSQIVNDFQKGDIAEGYSVSREKKESFPLTVTSAQKNPTAFYLCASSIDQGAANTGELFFGEGSRLTVL.

The CDR3 region has the DNA TGTGCCAGTAGTATAGGGCAGGGGAGAATCACTAATGAAAAACTGTTTTTT. It encodes CASSIGQGRITNEKLFF. The J gene is TRBJ1-4, the V gene TRBV19, with D perhaps matching TRBD1 (6 bases). V lost 1 base and J 2 bases, leaving 14 bases between the germline ends. The CDR3 runs to 17 residues. Germline V lookup: CDR1 LNHDA, CDR2 SQIVND (reference sequence).

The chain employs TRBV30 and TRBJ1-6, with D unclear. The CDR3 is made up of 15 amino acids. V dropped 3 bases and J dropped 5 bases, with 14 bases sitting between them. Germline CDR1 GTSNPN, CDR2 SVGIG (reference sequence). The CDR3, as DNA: TGTGCCTGGAGACCGCGAGGATTTCATAATTCACCCCTCCACTTT. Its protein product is CAWRPRGFHNSPLHF. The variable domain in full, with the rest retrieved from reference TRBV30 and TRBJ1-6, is SQTIHQWPATLVQPVGSPLSLECTVEGTSNPNLYWYRQAAGRGLQLLFYSVGIGQISSEVPQNLSASRPQDRQFILSSKKLLLSDSGFYLCAWRPRGFHNSPLHFGNGTRLTVT.

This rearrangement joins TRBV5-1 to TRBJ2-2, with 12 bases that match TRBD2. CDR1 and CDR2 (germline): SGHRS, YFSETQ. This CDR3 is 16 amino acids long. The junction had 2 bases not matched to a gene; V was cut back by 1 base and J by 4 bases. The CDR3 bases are TGCGCCAGCAGCTTGCAACTAGCGGGGGGCACCGGGGAGCTGTTTTTT. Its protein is CASSLQLAGGTGELFF.

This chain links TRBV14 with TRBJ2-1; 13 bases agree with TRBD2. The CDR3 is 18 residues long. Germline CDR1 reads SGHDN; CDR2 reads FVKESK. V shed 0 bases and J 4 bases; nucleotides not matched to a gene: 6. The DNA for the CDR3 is TGTGCCAGCAGCCAAGAAATCGGACTAGCGGGGGAGTACAATGAGCAGTTCTTC. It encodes CASSQEIGLAGEYNEQFF.

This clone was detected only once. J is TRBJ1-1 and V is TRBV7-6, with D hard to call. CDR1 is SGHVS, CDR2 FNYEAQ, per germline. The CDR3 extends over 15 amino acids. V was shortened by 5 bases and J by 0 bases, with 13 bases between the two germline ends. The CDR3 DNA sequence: TGTGCCAGCAGCCCATGGACCGAAATGAACACTGAAGCTTTCTTT. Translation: CASSPWTEMNTEAFF.

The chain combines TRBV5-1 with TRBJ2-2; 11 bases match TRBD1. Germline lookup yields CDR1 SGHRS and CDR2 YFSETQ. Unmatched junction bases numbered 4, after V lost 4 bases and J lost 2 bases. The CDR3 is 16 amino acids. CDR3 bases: TGCGCCAGCAGCACCCGGACAGGGGGCAACACCGGGGAGCTGTTTTTT. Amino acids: CASSTRTGGNTGELFF.

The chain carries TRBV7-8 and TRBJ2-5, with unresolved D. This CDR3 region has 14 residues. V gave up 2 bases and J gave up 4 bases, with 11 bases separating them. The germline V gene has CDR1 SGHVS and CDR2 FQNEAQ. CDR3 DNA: TGTGCCAGCAGCTTATGGGCAGACCCAGAGACCCAGTACTTC. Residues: CASSLWADPETQYF. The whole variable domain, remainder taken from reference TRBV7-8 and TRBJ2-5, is GAGVSQSPRYKVAKRGQDVALRCDPISGHVSLFWYQQALGQGPEFLTYFQNEAQLDKSGLPSDRFFAERPEGSVSTLKIQRTQQEDSAVYLCASSLWADPETQYFGPGTRLLVL.

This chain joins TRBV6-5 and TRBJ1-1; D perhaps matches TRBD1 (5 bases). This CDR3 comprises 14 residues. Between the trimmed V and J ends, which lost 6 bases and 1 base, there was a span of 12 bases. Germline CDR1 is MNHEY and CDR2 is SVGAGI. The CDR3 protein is CASRYDRSNTEAFF. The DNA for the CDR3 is TGTGCCAGCAGGTACGACAGATCGAACACTGAAGCTTTCTTT.

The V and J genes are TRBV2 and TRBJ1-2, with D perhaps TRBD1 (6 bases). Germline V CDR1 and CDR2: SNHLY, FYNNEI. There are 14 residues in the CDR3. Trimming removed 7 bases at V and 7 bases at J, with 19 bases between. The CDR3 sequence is CASTRDTRRSGYTF. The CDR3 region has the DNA TGTGCCAGCACCCGGGACACCAGACGATCTGGCTACACCTTC. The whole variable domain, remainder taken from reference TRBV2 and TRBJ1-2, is EPEVTQTPSHQVTQMGQEVILRCVPISNHLYFYWYRQILGQKVEFLVSFYNNEISEKSEIFDDQFSVERPDGSNFTLKIRSTKLEDSAMYFCASTRDTRRSGYTFGSGTRLTVV.

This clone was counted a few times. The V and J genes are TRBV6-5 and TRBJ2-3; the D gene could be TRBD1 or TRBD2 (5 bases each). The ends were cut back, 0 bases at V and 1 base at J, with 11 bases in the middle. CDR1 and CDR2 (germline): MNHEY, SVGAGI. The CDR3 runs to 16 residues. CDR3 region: CASSYSRGFGTDTQYF. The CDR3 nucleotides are TGTGCCAGCAGTTACTCCCGGGGCTTTGGCACAGATACGCAGTATTTT.

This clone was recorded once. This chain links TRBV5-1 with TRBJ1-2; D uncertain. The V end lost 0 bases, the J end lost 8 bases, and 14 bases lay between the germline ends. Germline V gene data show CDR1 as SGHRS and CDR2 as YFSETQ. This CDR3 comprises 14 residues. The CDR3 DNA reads TGCGCCAGCAGCTTGGCTCGGATATCTGGAGGCTACACCTTC. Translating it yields CASSLARISGGYTF.

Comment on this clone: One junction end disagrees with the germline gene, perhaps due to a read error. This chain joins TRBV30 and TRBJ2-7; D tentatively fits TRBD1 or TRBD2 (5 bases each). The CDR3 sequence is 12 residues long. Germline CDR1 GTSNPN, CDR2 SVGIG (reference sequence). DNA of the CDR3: TGTGCCTGGAGTGTACGGGCAGGGCGGGCGAACTTC. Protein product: CAWSVRAGRANF. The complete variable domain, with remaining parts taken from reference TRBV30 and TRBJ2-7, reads SQTIHQWPATLVQPVGSPLSLECTVEGTSNPNLYWYRQAAGRGLQLLFYSVGIGQISSEVPQNLSASRPQDRQFILSSKKLLLSDSGFYLCAWSVRAGRANFGPGTRLTVT.

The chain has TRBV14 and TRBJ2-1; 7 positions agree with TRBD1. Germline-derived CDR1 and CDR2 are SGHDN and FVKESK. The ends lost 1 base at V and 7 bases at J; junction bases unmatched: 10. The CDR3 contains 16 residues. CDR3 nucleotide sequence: TGTGCCAGCAGCCAAGTCAACAGGGGCCCTCGGAATGAGCAGTTCTTC. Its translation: CASSQVNRGPRNEQFF.